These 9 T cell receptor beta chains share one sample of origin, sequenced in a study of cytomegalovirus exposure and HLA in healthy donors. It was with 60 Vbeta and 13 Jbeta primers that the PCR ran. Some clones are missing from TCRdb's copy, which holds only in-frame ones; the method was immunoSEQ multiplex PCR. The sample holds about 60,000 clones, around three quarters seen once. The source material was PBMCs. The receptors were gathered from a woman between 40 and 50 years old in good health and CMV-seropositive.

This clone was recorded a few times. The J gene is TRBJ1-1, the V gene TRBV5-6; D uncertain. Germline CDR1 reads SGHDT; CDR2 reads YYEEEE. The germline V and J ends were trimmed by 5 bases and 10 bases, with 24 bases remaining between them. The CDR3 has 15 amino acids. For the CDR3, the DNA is TGTGCCAGCAGGATTTCTGGATCAGGCGCTCTAAGAGCTTTCTTT. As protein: CASRISGSGALRAFF. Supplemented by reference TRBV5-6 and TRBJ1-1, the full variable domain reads DAGVTQSPTHLIKTRGQQVTLRCSPKSGHDTVSWYQQALGQGPQFIFQYYEEEERQRGNFPDRFSGHQFPNYSSELNVNALLLGDSALYLCASRISGSGALRAFFGQGTRLTVV.

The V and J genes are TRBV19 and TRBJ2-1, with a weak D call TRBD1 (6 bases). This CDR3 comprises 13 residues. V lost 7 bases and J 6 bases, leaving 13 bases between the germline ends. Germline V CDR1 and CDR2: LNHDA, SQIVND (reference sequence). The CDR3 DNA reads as TGTGCCAGTACCTGGACAGAGACCAATGAGCAGTTCTTC. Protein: CASTWTETNEQFF.

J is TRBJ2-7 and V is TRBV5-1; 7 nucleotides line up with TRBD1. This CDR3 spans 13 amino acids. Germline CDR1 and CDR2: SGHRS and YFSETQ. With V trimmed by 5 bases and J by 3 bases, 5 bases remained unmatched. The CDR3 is CASRPTGSYEQYF. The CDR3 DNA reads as TGCGCCAGCAGACCGACAGGGAGCTACGAGCAGTACTTC.

The CDR3 DNA is TGTGCCAGCAGCGCCCCGGTCAACTATGGCTACACCTTC. The encoded protein is CASSAPVNYGYTF. The rearrangement links TRBV7-8 to TRBJ1-2; unclear D gene. V was cut by 5 bases and J by 2 bases, with 9 bases left in between. The germline V gene encodes CDR1 SGHVS and CDR2 FQNEAQ. The CDR3 contains 13 residues.

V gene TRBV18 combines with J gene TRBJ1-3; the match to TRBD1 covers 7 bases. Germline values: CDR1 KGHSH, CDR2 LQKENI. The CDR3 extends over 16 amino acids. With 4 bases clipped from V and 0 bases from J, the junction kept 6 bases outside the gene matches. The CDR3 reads CASSLQGPSSGNTIYF. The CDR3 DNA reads TGTGCCAGCTCACTACAGGGGCCTAGCTCTGGAAACACCATATATTTT.

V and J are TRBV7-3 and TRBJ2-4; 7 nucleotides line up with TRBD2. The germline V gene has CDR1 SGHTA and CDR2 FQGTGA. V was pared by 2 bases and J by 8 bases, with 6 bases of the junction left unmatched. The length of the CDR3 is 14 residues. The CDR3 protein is CASSLGGGSDIQYF. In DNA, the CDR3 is TGTGCCAGCAGCTTAGGCGGGGGTTCAGACATTCAGTACTTC.

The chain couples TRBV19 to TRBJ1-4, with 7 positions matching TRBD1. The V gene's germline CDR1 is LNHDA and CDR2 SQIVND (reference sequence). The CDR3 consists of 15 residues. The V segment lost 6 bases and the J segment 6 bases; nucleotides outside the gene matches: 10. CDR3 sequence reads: CASRVGTVKDEKLFF. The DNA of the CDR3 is TGTGCCAGTAGGGTCGGGACAGTGAAAGATGAAAAACTGTTTTTT.

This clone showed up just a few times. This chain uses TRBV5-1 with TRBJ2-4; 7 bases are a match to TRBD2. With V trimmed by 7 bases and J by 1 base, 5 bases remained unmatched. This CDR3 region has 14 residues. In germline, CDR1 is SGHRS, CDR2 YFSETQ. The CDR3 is CASGAGDAKNIQYF. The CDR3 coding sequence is TGCGCCAGCGGGGCGGGGGATGCCAAAAACATTCAGTACTTC.

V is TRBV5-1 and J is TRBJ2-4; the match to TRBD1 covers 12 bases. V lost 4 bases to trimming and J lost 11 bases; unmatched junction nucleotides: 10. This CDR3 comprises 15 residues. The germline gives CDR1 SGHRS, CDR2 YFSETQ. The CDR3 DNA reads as TGCGCCAGCAGCACAGGGACAGGGGGCGCGTTGGTTCAGTACTTC. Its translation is CASSTGTGGALVQYF.